This passage covers 3 T cell receptor beta chains from one sample sequenced in a study of T-cell reconstitution after alpha-beta-depleted transplantation in children. Preparation of the TCRbeta library was carried out with unique molecular identifiers. TCRdb independently ran MiXCR on the PCR reads; one entry per CDR3 protein. The sample includes roughly 250,000 distinct CDR3 sequences, roughly 8.2% of them seen just once. Sequences were derived from PBMCs, mostly from graft donor cells, sampled 180 days after TCRalphabeta/CD19-depleted stem cell transplant. These receptors all stem from a male patient younger than 18 who had a stem cell transplant for acute lymphoblastic leukemia, so the T cells may come from the graft donor.

This clonotype was observed at least ten times. The rearrangement uses TRBV7-9 and TRBJ1-1; the D is unclear. The germline V gene has CDR1 SEHNR and CDR2 FQNEAQ (reference sequence). This CDR3 has 15 residues. V lost 5 bases to trimming and J lost 0 bases, with 13 bases between them. CDR3 in DNA: TGTGCCAGCAGCCTTGCTTCGGGGATGAACACTGAAGCTTTCTTT. Amino acids: CASSLASGMNTEAFF.

The rearrangement joins TRBV7-8 to TRBJ2-7; 10 bases align to TRBD1. Germline CDR1 SGHVS, CDR2 FQNEAQ. The V segment lost 7 bases and the J segment 6 bases; nucleotides outside the gene matches: 6. The CDR3 sequence is 13 residues long. The CDR3 protein is CASNRDRGGEQYF. In nucleotides, the CDR3 is TGTGCCAGCAACCGGGACAGGGGCGGCGAGCAGTACTTC.

This clonotype was detected many times. The chain recombines TRBV12-3 or TRBV12-4 with TRBJ2-5, with TRBD2 identical over 7 bases. With V trimmed by 4 bases and J by 7 bases, 6 bases remained unmatched. There are 13 residues in the CDR3. The CDR3 region has the DNA TGTGCCAGCAGTTCCCACGGGGAGGGGACCCAGTACTTC. It translates to CASSSHGEGTQYF.